Shown below are 22 T cell receptor beta chains from a single sample sequenced in a study of blood T cell repertoires in COVID-19. Sequencing used immunoSEQ multiplex PCR; TCRdb keeps in-frame clones, though not all of them. The data show around 63,000 clones, 81% seen once. Sample: peripheral blood. The receptor set was obtained from a woman aged 80 or over with active or convalescent COVID-19.

The V and J genes are TRBV21-1 and TRBJ1-2. TRBV21-1 is described as a pseudogene. This CDR3 contains 8 residues. DNA of the CDR3: TGTGCCGGAGGTGGCTACACCTTC. The encoded protein is CAGGGYTF.

This chain joins TRBV7-2 and TRBJ1-5, with a tentative D call TRBD1 (6 bases). The CDR3 consists of 15 residues. The V end was cut by 2 bases, the J end by 2 bases, with 10 bases between. Germline values: CDR1 SGHTA, CDR2 FQGNSA. This CDR3 is CASSLFKGGNQPQHF. The CDR3 DNA is TGTGCCAGCAGCTTATTCAAGGGGGGCAATCAGCCCCAGCATTTT.

The V call is TRBV6-5, the J call TRBJ2-7; a possible D gene is TRBD1 (7 bases). The germline V gene has CDR1 MNHEY and CDR2 SVGAGI. There are 15 residues in the CDR3. Trimming left V 3 bases short and J 2 bases short, with 14 bases between. CDR3 loop: CASSYQGDSTYEQYF. The CDR3 DNA sequence: TGTGCCAGCAGTTATCAGGGGGACTCAACCTACGAGCAGTACTTC.

This clone has a single count. The J gene is TRBJ2-6, the V gene TRBV5-4, with a possible D match to TRBD1 (6 bases). The germline gives CDR1 SGHNT, CDR2 YYREEE (reference sequence). V lost 2 bases, J lost 4 bases, and 10 bases lay in between. The CDR3 is made up of 15 amino acids. The CDR3 sequence: CASSLQGTGANVLTF. The CDR3, as DNA: TGTGCCAGCAGCTTACAGGGAACGGGGGCCAACGTCCTGACTTTC.

This clone was seen a single time. V usage is TRBV2 and J usage is TRBJ1-2; TRBD1 agrees at 7 bases. Trimming cost V 1 base and J 2 bases; bases outside gene matches: 1. The CDR3 length is 14 residues. Germline lookup yields CDR1 SNHLY and CDR2 FYNNEI. The CDR3 loop reads CASSEEGQNYGYTF. As DNA, the CDR3 is TGTGCCAGCAGTGAAGAGGGACAGAACTATGGCTACACCTTC.

The V and J genes are TRBV29-1 and TRBJ1-1; TRBD1 agrees at 7 bases. With 4 bases clipped from V and 0 bases from J, the junction kept 5 bases outside the gene matches. Germline lookup yields CDR1 SQVTM and CDR2 ANQGSEA. The CDR3 extends over 14 amino acids. Here the CDR3 DNA reads TGCAGCGTTGTAGGGGGCCTTATGAACACTGAAGCTTTCTTT. It yields the protein CSVVGGLMNTEAFF. Using reference TRBV29-1 and TRBJ1-1 for the parts outside the CDR3, the full variable domain is SAVISQKPSRDICQRGTSLTIQCQVDSQVTMMFWYRQQPGQSLTLIATANQGSEATYESGFVIDKFPISRPNLTFSTLTVSNMSPEDSSIYLCSVVGGLMNTEAFFGQGTRLTVV.

This rearrangement joins TRBV24-1 to TRBJ1-2; possibly TRBD1 for D (5 bases). Per the germline V gene, CDR1 is KGHDR and CDR2 is SFDVKD. Trimming removed 3 bases from V and 5 bases from J, with 6 bases in between. The CDR3 has 12 residues. The CDR3, as DNA: TGTGCCACCAGTGATACAGGTTATGGCTACACCTTC. Translating it yields CATSDTGYGYTF.

The J gene is TRBJ2-7, the V gene TRBV18; D is perhaps TRBD1 (5 bases). The V and J ends lost 6 bases and 6 bases respectively, with 21 bases between them. The CDR3 is made up of 15 amino acids. Germline CDR1 reads KGHSH; CDR2 reads LQKENI. CDR3 amino acids: CASSPRQGGRGEQYF. The CDR3 DNA reads TGTGCCAGCTCCCCCCGGCAGGGCGGCAGAGGCGAGCAGTACTTC.

The J gene is TRBJ2-7, the V gene TRBV5-4; possible D gene TRBD1, 6 bases. The CDR3 length is 15 residues. The V end lost 0 bases, the J end lost 1 base, and 11 bases lay between the germline ends. Looked up from germline, CDR1 is SGHNT and CDR2 is YYREEE (reference sequence). CDR3 nucleotides: TGTGCCAGCAGCTTGGTTCAGGGGAAGTCCTACGAGCAGTACTTC. Encoded protein: CASSLVQGKSYEQYF.

V and J are TRBV12-3 or TRBV12-4 and TRBJ2-3; 7 nucleotides line up with TRBD2. V trimming: 4 bases; J trimming: 4 bases; junction bases outside the gene matches: 2. This CDR3 is 13 amino acids long. In nucleotides, the CDR3 is TGTGCCAGCAGTTGGGGGGGGGCAGATACGCAGTATTTT. Translating gives CASSWGGADTQYF.

The chain recombines TRBV5-6 with TRBJ2-3, with D maybe TRBD2 (6 bases). This CDR3 comprises 14 residues. V shed 4 bases and J shed 1 base, with 10 bases lying between them. The V gene's germline CDR1 is SGHDT and CDR2 YYEEEE. The CDR3 DNA follows: TGTGCCAGCAGCACGGGACTTGGCACAGATACGCAGTATTTT. Translation gives CASSTGLGTDTQYF.

The chain is built from TRBV7-9 and TRBJ2-6, with a weak D call TRBD2 (5 bases). This CDR3 contains 14 residues. Trimming removed 10 bases at V and 3 bases at J, with 13 bases between. Per germline, CDR1 SEHNR and CDR2 FQNEAQ (reference sequence). The CDR3 loop reads CAKTRVSGANVLTF. As DNA, the CDR3 is TGTGCCAAGACGAGGGTCAGTGGGGCCAACGTCCTGACTTTC.

This chain connects TRBV16 to TRBJ1-5; D is undetermined. This CDR3 has 15 amino acids. Trimming stripped 1 base from V and 5 bases from J, with 12 bases between. Germline values: CDR1 KGHSY, CDR2 FQNENV. CDR3 loop: CASSQFRGSYQPQHF. DNA of the CDR3: TGTGCCAGCAGCCAATTCCGCGGCAGCTATCAGCCCCAGCATTTT.

This chain connects TRBV5-1 to TRBJ2-3, with 8 nucleotides matching TRBD2. Trimming at V came to 0 bases and at J to 2 bases, leaving 2 bases not matched to a gene. Germline CDR1 is SGHRS and CDR2 is YFSETQ. The CDR3 is 15 residues long. The DNA of the CDR3 is TGCGCCAGCAGCTTGGCTAGCGGGTTCACAGATACGCAGTATTTT. Translation: CASSLASGFTDTQYF.

The chain is built from TRBV20-1 and TRBJ2-1; possibly TRBD2 for D (5 bases). Trimming took off 6 bases at V and 14 bases at J, with 11 bases between the two ends. The germline gives CDR1 DFQATT, CDR2 SNEGSKA (reference sequence). The CDR3 extends over 9 amino acids. The CDR3 spells CSAGLLEFF. The CDR3 DNA reads TGCAGTGCAGGACTTTTAGAGTTCTTC.

The J gene is TRBJ1-2, the V gene TRBV29-1; tentatively, D is TRBD1 (5 bases). The V end was cut by 0 bases, the J end by 6 bases, with 5 bases between. This CDR3 contains 11 residues. Germline-derived CDR1 and CDR2 are SQVTM and ANQGSEA. Here the CDR3 DNA reads TGCAGCGTTGAAGAGGGGCATGGCTACACCTTC. This encodes CSVEEGHGYTF.

The chain joins TRBV5-6 to TRBJ1-2; no definite D call. The CDR3 consists of 14 residues. V lost 4 bases to trimming and J lost 7 bases, with 17 bases between them. The germline V gene encodes CDR1 SGHDT and CDR2 YYEEEE. CDR3 in DNA: TGTGCCAGCAGCCCCGGAGAGGATCTGGCTGGCTACACCTTC. Encoded protein: CASSPGEDLAGYTF.

The J gene is TRBJ1-1, the V gene TRBV7-2; no definite D call. The CDR3 runs 14 residues. The V end was cut by 6 bases, the J end by 0 bases, with 11 bases between. Germline V lookup: CDR1 SGHTA, CDR2 FQGNSA. The CDR3 DNA sequence: TGTGCCAGCAGTTTAACAGTCATGAACACTGAAGCTTTCTTT. It codes for CASSLTVMNTEAFF. The full variable domain, rest sourced from reference TRBV7-2 and TRBJ1-1, is GAGVSQSPSNKVTEKGKDVELRCDPISGHTALYWYRQSLGQGLEFLIYFQGNSAPDKSGLPSDRFSAERTGGSVSTLTIQRTQQEDSAVYLCASSLTVMNTEAFFGQGTRLTVV.

The rearrangement uses TRBV5-4 and TRBJ1-6, with 7 bases that match TRBD1. Unmatched junction bases numbered 6, after V lost 4 bases and J lost 5 bases. The germline CDR1 and CDR2 sequences are SGHNT and YYREEE (reference sequence). This CDR3 region has 15 residues. The CDR3 loop is CASSGRTGNNSPLHF. The CDR3 DNA follows: TGTGCCAGCAGCGGAAGGACAGGAAATAATTCACCCCTCCACTTT.

The rearrangement links TRBV7-9 to TRBJ1-1; 12 bases are shared with TRBD1. V dropped 3 bases and J dropped 11; count of bases not matched to a gene: 13. CDR1 is SEHNR and CDR2 is FQNEAQ in the germline V gene (reference sequence). The length of the CDR3 is 16 residues. CDR3 sequence: CASSLDPGQGAIWAFF. Written as DNA, the CDR3 is TGTGCCAGCAGCTTGGATCCGGGACAGGGGGCGATTTGGGCTTTCTTT.

The rearrangement joins TRBV11-2 to TRBJ1-6, with 8 nucleotides matching TRBD1. The germline CDR1 and CDR2 sequences are SGHAT and FQNNGV. This CDR3 has 18 residues. J gave up 0 bases and V 2 bases, and 6 bases lay outside the gene matches. The CDR3 here is CASSLQGDRSSYNSPLHF. CDR3 nucleotide sequence: TGTGCCAGCAGCTTACAAGGGGACAGGAGCTCCTATAATTCACCCCTCCACTTT.

V gene TRBV6-5 combines with J gene TRBJ1-2; the D gene is possibly TRBD1 (5 bases). This CDR3 has 13 residues. Germline V gene data show CDR1 as MNHEY and CDR2 as SVGAGI. V was pared by 4 bases and J by 0 bases, with 6 bases between. CDR3: CASSLDTNYGYTF. The CDR3 coding sequence is TGTGCCAGCAGTTTGGACACTAACTATGGCTACACCTTC.